This is a list of T cell receptor beta chains from one sample in a study of low-dose radiotherapy and immunotherapy resistance in tumors. TCRdb analysed the reads with MiXCR anew, one entry per CDR3 protein. The sample has 70,000 to 90,000 distinct CDR3 sequences, roughly a sixth seen once. The source was PBMCs, collected before treatment. All receptors derive from a male donor with prostate cancer. CDR3s include the opening cysteine and the closing phenylalanine or tryptophan. Fields, in order: CDR3 length, J gene, D gene, V gene, clone size, CDR3 DNA, CDR3 protein. A D gene is named only where the DNA matches it firmly. The size field is filled for only some rows; it gives once, few, many or a size class.

CDR3 length: 15
J gene: TRBJ2-5
D gene: TRBD2
V gene: TRBV5-1
clone size: -
CDR3 DNA: TGCGCCAGCAGCTTGGATGGGACTACCCGTCAGACCCAGTACTTC
CDR3 protein: CASSLDGTTRQTQYF

CDR3 length: 12
J gene: TRBJ2-5
D gene: -
V gene: TRBV27
clone size: -
CDR3 DNA: TGTGCCAGCAGTTCATCAAGGGAGACCCAGTACTTC
CDR3 protein: CASSSSRETQYF

CDR3 length: 20
J gene: TRBJ2-7
D gene: TRBD1
V gene: TRBV6-6
clone size: -
CDR3 DNA: TGTGCCAGCAGTTCTATTCGAAGACCCAACCGGGACAGGGGGGGTTACGAGCAGTACTTC
CDR3 protein: CASSSIRRPNRDRGGYEQYF

CDR3 length: 14
J gene: TRBJ1-2
D gene: TRBD1
V gene: TRBV9
clone size: -
CDR3 DNA: TGTGCCAGCCGTTCGACAGGGGTAGTCTATGGCTACACCTTC
CDR3 protein: CASRSTGVVYGYTF

CDR3 length: 15
J gene: TRBJ2-1
D gene: TRBD2
V gene: TRBV9
clone size: -
CDR3 DNA: TGTGCCAGCAGCTCCACGGGGGGTCCCTACAATGAGCAGTTCTTC
CDR3 protein: CASSSTGGPYNEQFF

CDR3 length: 14
J gene: TRBJ1-2
D gene: TRBD1
V gene: TRBV20-1
clone size: many
CDR3 DNA: TGCAGTGTTGGGGGGACAGGTGGTAACTATGGCTACACCTTC
CDR3 protein: CSVGGTGGNYGYTF

CDR3 length: 15
J gene: TRBJ1-2
D gene: TRBD1
V gene: TRBV5-6
clone size: many
CDR3 DNA: TGTGCCAGCAGCTTTCAAACAGGGGGCGGTGAAGGCTACACCTTC
CDR3 protein: CASSFQTGGGEGYTF

CDR3 length: 12
J gene: TRBJ2-1
D gene: TRBD1
V gene: TRBV6-2/TRBV6-3
clone size: few
CDR3 DNA: TGTGCCAGCAGACGGACAGGGCTTGAGCAGTTCTTC
CDR3 protein: CASRRTGLEQFF

CDR3 length: 16
J gene: TRBJ2-3
D gene: TRBD2
V gene: TRBV5-1
clone size: many
CDR3 DNA: TGCGCCAGCAGCCCCCGGGGTAGCGGGGGTTCAGATACGCAGTATTTT
CDR3 protein: CASSPRGSGGSDTQYF

CDR3 length: 13
J gene: TRBJ1-1
D gene: -
V gene: TRBV5-1
clone size: many
CDR3 DNA: TGCGCCAGCAGCTTCAGTGAGAACACTGAAGCTTTCTTT
CDR3 protein: CASSFSENTEAFF

CDR3 length: 16
J gene: TRBJ1-1
D gene: TRBD1
V gene: TRBV7-2
clone size: many
CDR3 DNA: TGTGCCAGCAGCTCCTCAACCACAGGGGTGAACACTGAAGCTTTCTTT
CDR3 protein: CASSSSTTGVNTEAFF

CDR3 length: 13
J gene: TRBJ1-2
D gene: -
V gene: TRBV7-2
clone size: many
CDR3 DNA: TGTGCCAGCAGCTTATCAGAAACCTCCGGCTACACCTTC
CDR3 protein: CASSLSETSGYTF

CDR3 length: 15
J gene: TRBJ2-5
D gene: -
V gene: TRBV28
clone size: many
CDR3 DNA: TGTGCCAGCACCCCGGCGTTAGGGGCGCGGGAGACCCAGTACTTC
CDR3 protein: CASTPALGARETQYF

CDR3 length: 12
J gene: TRBJ2-1
D gene: -
V gene: TRBV21-1
clone size: -
CDR3 DNA: TGTGCCAGCAGCAAAAACCCCAATGAGCAGTTCTTC
CDR3 protein: CASSKNPNEQFF

CDR3 length: 14
J gene: TRBJ1-2
D gene: TRBD1
V gene: TRBV13
clone size: many
CDR3 DNA: TGTGCCAGCAGGAAAGGGGACAGGGCCTCGGGCTACACCTTC
CDR3 protein: CASRKGDRASGYTF

CDR3 length: 14
J gene: TRBJ1-2
D gene: -
V gene: TRBV6-1
clone size: many
CDR3 DNA: TGTGCCAGCAGTGAAGCGGGGGGCCGAAATGGCTACACCTTC
CDR3 protein: CASSEAGGRNGYTF

CDR3 length: 14
J gene: TRBJ2-1
D gene: -
V gene: TRBV7-2
clone size: many
CDR3 DNA: TGTGCCAGCAGCTTATCGGTCGGGAACAATGAGCAGTTCTTC
CDR3 protein: CASSLSVGNNEQFF

CDR3 length: 15
J gene: TRBJ2-7
D gene: -
V gene: TRBV20-1
clone size: many
CDR3 DNA: TGCAGTGCAATGAACGACGAGAAAAACTCCTACGAGCAGTACTTC
CDR3 protein: CSAMNDEKNSYEQYF

CDR3 length: 16
J gene: TRBJ1-1
D gene: TRBD1
V gene: TRBV20-1
clone size: -
CDR3 DNA: TGCAGTGCTAGAGTTTCAGGGGGCGCAGGGAACACTGAAGCTTTCTTT
CDR3 protein: CSARVSGGAGNTEAFF

CDR3 length: 13
J gene: TRBJ1-5
D gene: TRBD1
V gene: TRBV30
clone size: many
CDR3 DNA: TGTGCCTGGAGTCGGACAGGGAGGGTGGCCCAGCATTTT
CDR3 protein: CAWSRTGRVAQHF

CDR3 length: 11
J gene: TRBJ2-3
D gene: -
V gene: TRBV3-1
clone size: many
CDR3 DNA: TGTGCCAGCAGCCACTCAGATACGCAGTATTTT
CDR3 protein: CASSHSDTQYF

CDR3 length: 14
J gene: TRBJ1-1
D gene: -
V gene: TRBV18
clone size: few
CDR3 DNA: TGTGCCAGCTCACCCTTCGGGGAGAACACTGAAGCTTTCTTT
CDR3 protein: CASSPFGENTEAFF

CDR3 length: 14
J gene: TRBJ1-2
D gene: -
V gene: TRBV23-1
clone size: -
CDR3 DNA: TGCGCCAGCCCCCAGGTGGGGAGACGGGACGGCTACACCTTC
CDR3 protein: CASPQVGRRDGYTF

CDR3 length: 15
J gene: TRBJ1-4
D gene: -
V gene: TRBV5-1
clone size: many
CDR3 DNA: TGCGCCAGCAGCTTGGGAACTGGGACGAATGAAAAACTGTTTTTT
CDR3 protein: CASSLGTGTNEKLFF

CDR3 length: 13
J gene: TRBJ1-5
D gene: -
V gene: TRBV6-8
clone size: many
CDR3 DNA: TGTGCCAGCCGGACCTCAACCGATCAGCCCCAGCATTTT
CDR3 protein: CASRTSTDQPQHF

CDR3 length: 15
J gene: TRBJ2-3
D gene: TRBD2
V gene: TRBV20-1
clone size: many
CDR3 DNA: TGCAGTCCCACCCTTTTTGCGGGGGGCACAGATACGCAGTATTTT
CDR3 protein: CSPTLFAGGTDTQYF

CDR3 length: 15
J gene: TRBJ1-5
D gene: -
V gene: TRBV27
clone size: -
CDR3 DNA: TGTGCCAGCAGAGACGCCTACCGGGGCAATCAGCCCCAGCATTTT
CDR3 protein: CASRDAYRGNQPQHF

CDR3 length: 14
J gene: TRBJ1-3
D gene: -
V gene: TRBV29-1
clone size: many
CDR3 DNA: TGCAGCGTTGACGGACGGGCCTCTGGAAACACCATATATTTT
CDR3 protein: CSVDGRASGNTIYF

CDR3 length: 15
J gene: TRBJ1-1
D gene: -
V gene: TRBV19
clone size: many
CDR3 DNA: TGTGCCAGTGCTGGAGCCGGGACATGGAACACTGAAGCTTTCTTT
CDR3 protein: CASAGAGTWNTEAFF